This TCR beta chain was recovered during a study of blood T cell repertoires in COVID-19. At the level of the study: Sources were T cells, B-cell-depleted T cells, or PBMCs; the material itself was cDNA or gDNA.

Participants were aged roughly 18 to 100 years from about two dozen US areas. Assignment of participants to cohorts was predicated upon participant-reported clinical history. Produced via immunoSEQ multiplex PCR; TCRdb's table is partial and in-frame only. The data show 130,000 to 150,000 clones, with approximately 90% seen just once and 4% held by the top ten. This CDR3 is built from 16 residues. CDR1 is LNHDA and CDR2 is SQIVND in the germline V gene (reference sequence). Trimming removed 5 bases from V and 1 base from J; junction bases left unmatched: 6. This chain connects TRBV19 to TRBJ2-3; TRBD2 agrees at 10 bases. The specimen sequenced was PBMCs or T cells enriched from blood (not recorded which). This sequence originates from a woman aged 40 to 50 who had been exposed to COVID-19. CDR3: CASSLIAGGGTDTQYF. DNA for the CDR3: TGTGCCAGTAGTCTCATAGCGGGGGGAGGCACAGATACGCAGTATTTT.